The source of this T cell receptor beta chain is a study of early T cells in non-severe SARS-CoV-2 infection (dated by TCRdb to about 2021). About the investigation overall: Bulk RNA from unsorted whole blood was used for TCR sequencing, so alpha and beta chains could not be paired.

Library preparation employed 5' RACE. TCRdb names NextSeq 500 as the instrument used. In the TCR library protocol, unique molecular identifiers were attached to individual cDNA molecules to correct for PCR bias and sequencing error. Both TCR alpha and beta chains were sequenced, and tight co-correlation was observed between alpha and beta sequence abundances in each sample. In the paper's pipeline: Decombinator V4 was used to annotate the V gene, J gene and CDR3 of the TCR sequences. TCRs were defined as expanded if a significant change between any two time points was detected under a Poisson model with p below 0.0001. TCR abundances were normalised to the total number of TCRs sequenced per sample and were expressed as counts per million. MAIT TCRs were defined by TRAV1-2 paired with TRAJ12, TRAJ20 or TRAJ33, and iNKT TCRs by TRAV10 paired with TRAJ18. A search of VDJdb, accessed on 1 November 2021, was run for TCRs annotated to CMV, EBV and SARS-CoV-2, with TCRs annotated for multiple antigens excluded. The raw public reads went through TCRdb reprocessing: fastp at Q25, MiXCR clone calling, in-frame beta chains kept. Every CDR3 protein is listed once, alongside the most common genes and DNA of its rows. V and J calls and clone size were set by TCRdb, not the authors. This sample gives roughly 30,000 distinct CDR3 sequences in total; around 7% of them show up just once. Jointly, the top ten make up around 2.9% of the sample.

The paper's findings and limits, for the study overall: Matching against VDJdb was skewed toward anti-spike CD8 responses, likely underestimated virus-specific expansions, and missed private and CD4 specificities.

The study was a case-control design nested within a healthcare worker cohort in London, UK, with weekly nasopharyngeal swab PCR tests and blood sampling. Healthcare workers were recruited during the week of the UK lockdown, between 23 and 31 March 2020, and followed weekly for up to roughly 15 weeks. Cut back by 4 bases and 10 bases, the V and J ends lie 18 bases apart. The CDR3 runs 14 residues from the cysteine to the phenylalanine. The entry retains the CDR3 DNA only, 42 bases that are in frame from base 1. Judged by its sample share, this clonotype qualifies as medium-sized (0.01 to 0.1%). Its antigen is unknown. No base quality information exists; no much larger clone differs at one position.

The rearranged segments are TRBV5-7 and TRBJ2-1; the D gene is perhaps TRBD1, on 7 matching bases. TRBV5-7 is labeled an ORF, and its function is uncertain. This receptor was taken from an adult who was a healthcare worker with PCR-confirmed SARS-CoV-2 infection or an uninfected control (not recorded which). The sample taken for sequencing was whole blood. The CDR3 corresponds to CASSPRGVWNEQFF. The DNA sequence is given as TGTGCCAGCAGCCCCAGGGGGGTTTGGAACGAGCAGTTCTTC.